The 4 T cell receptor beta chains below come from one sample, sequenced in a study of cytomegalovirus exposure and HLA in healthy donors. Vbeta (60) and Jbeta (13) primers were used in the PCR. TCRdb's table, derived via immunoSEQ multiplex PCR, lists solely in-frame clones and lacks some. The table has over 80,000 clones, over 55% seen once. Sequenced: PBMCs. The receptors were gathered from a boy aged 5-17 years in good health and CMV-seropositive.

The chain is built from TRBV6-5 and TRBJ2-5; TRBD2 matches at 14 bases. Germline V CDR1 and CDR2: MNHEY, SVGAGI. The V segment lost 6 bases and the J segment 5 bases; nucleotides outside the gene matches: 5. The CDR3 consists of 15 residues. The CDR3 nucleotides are TGTGCCAGCAGCCGACTAGCGGGAGGGAGGGAGACCCAGTACTTC. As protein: CASSRLAGGRETQYF.

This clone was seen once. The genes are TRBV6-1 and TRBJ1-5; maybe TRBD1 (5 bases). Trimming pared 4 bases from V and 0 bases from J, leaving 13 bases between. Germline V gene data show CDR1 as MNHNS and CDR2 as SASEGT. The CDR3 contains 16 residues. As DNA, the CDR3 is TGTGCCAGCAGTGGGGGGGGGACGGCTAGCAATCAGCCCCAGCATTTT. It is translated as CASSGGGTASNQPQHF.

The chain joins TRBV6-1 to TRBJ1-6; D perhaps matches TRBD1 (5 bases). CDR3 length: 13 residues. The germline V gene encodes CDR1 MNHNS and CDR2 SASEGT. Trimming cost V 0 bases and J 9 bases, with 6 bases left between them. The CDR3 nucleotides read TGTGCCAGCAGTGAAGCGGGGGGTTCACCCCTCCACTTT. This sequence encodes CASSEAGGSPLHF.

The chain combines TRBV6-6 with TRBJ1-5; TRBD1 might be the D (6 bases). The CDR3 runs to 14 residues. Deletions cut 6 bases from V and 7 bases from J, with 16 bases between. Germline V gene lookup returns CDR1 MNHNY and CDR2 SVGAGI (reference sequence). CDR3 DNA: TGTGCCAGCAGCCCCCGGGGGGCAGGGCAGCCCCAGCATTTT. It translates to CASSPRGAGQPQHF.